This paragraph reports one T cell receptor beta chain. The antigen remains undetermined. The junction shows a germline mismatch at one end, possibly a read error. Researchers took RNA transcripts and amplified the TCR beta CDR3 regions from them. HTBI primers were the set used in a first-round RT-PCR of the TCR CDR3. TCRdb processed the multiplex PCR reads anew with MiXCR; each CDR3 protein has one entry. The sample lists roughly 500,000 distinct CDR3 sequences; around 50% were seen once. Per the germline V gene, CDR1 is LNHDA and CDR2 is SQIVND (reference sequence). CDR3 length: 15 residues. The sample originates from a study of T cells in Graves' hyperthyroidism and ophthalmopathy. Whole-study findings and limits: Ophthalmopathy onset followed model prediction by a median about six months. In blood, most of the thyroid clonotypes expanded above 0.001 were also present.

Patients were excluded because of uncontrolled infection, other autoimmune disease, pregnancy or lactation. Sequencing used peripheral blood or thyroid tissue (not recorded which). The chain employs TRBV19 and TRBJ1-1, with unresolved D. The receptor was isolated from an adult woman with Graves' disease, either hyperthyroidism or ophthalmopathy (not recorded which). The CDR3 coding sequence is TGTGCCAATAGTACCCCGGGAAGGGCAGGCACTGAAGCTTTCTTT. Its protein product is CANSTPGRAGTEAFF.